Listed here is a single T cell receptor (beta chain). The antigen it binds to is not known. The record has no base qualities; no much larger clone is one base away. Whole blood was collected in K2EDTA tubes by collaborating institutions according to the institutions' own protocols. For TCRbeta analysis, collaborators shipped samples as frozen whole blood, isolated PBMCs, or DNA extracted from either of those sample types. The CDR3, cysteine through phenylalanine, is 13 amino acids long. Of the read, only the CDR3 DNA is kept; its 39 bases are in frame from base 1. Taken from the germline V gene, the CDR1 and CDR2 loops are SGDLS and YYNGEE. Deletion took 5 bases off V and 7 bases off J, with a span of 12 bases between the germline ends. TCRbeta CDR3 regions were amplified from genomic DNA by means of the immunoSEQ Assay, a bias-controlled multiplex PCR. Regarding the original processing steps: The number of nucleated cells in each sample was estimated from the amplification of reference gene primers within the assay. To quantify the absolute abundance of each unique TCRbeta CDR3 rearrangement, sequence reads were collapsed and filtered. Productive Simpson clonality was computed per sample as the square root of Simpson's diversity index over productive rearrangements. The immuneACCESS repertoire file appears here via TCRdb, limited to in-frame rearrangements. These files lack a portion of the clones; in checked studies, under half of the deficit traces to unresolved V genes, and the cause of the others is not known. The D gene and trimming were derived from the DNA, and the V and J assignments and clone size from that table. The sample yields around 250,000 clones; roughly 80% were counted once. 3.4% of the sample is in the top ten clones.

This record comes from a study of blood T cell repertoires in COVID-19 (dated by TCRdb to the early 2020s). General notes on the study: The collaborator samples originated in the United States, Italy and Spain and spanned the acute and convalescent phases of COVID-19. Sample metadata almost always included a de-identified subject ID, COVID-19 status, age in years and sex. The repertoires were released in a freely available public database meant as a resource for research on the immune response to SARS-CoV-2. Samples came from the ongoing ImmuneRACE study (first 160 participants) plus 1,254 subjects from 6 global collaborators. HLA class I and class II types, where available, came from metadata supplied by the sample provider rather than from assay-based typing. The prospective study material was composed of cDNA or gDNA derived from T cells, B-cell-depleted T cells, or PBMCs. The dataset comprised deeply sampled blood TCRbeta repertoires from subjects exposed to, actively infected with, or recovered from COVID-19.

General study outcomes and caveats: How much clinical and demographic metadata was included differed by source and by participant, and the metadata was provided uncurated.

This clonotype was sampled from a woman younger than 30 with acute or convalescent COVID-19. Source material: peripheral blood. The rearranged chain carries TRBV9 and TRBJ2-2; a tentative D call is TRBD2 (6 bases match). This receptor carries the CDR3 CASSTEGIGELFF. The sequence in DNA is TGTGCCAGCAGTACGGAGGGGATCGGGGAGCTGTTTTTT.